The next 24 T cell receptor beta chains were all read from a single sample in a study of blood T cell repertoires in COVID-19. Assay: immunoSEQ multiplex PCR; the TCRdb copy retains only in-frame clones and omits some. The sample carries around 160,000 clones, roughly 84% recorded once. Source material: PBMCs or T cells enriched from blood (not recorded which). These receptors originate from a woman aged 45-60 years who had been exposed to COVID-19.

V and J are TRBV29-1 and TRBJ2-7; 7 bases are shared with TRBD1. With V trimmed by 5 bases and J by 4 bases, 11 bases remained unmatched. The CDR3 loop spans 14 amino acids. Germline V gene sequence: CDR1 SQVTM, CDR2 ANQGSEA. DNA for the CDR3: TGCAGCGTTTTACCCGGGACAGCGATATACGAGCAGTACTTC. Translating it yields CSVLPGTAIYEQYF.

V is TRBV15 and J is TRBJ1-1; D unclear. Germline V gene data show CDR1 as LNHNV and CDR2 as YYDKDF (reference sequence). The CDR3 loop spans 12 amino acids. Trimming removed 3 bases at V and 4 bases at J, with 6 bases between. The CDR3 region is CATSRSGTEAFF. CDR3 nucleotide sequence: TGTGCCACCAGCAGGAGCGGCACTGAAGCTTTCTTT. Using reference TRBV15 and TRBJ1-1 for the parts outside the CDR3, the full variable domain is DAMVIQNPRYQVTQFGKPVTLSCSQTLNHNVMYWYQQKSSQAPKLLFHYYDKDFNNEADTPDNFQSRRPNTSFCFLDIRSPGLGDTAMYLCATSRSGTEAFFGQGTRLTVV.

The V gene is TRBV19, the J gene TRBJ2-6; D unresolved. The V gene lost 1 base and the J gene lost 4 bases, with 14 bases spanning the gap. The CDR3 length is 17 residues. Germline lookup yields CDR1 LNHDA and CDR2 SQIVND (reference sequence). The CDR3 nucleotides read TGTGCCAGTAGTATAGTAGGCCAGAGGAGCGGGGCCAACGTCCTGACTTTC. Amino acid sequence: CASSIVGQRSGANVLTF.

This chain's CDR3 is CASSMGRRLNTEAFF. The CDR3 nucleotides read TGTGCCAGTAGTATGGGTAGGAGATTGAACACTGAAGCTTTCTTT. The J gene is TRBJ1-1, the V gene TRBV19; D remains ambiguous. Trimming cost V 3 bases and J 0 bases, with 11 bases left between them. The CDR3 covers 15 residues. The germline CDR1 and CDR2 sequences are LNHDA and SQIVND (reference sequence).

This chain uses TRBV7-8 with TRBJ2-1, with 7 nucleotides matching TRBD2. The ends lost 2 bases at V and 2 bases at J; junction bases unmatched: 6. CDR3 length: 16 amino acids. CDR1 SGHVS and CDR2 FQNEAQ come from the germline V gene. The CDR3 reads CASSLSASGTYNEQFF. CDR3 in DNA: TGTGCCAGCAGCTTATCGGCTAGCGGTACCTACAATGAGCAGTTCTTC. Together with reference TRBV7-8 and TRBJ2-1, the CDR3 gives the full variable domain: GAGVSQSPRYKVAKRGQDVALRCDPISGHVSLFWYQQALGQGPEFLTYFQNEAQLDKSGLPSDRFFAERPEGSVSTLKIQRTQQEDSAVYLCASSLSASGTYNEQFFGPGTRLTVL.

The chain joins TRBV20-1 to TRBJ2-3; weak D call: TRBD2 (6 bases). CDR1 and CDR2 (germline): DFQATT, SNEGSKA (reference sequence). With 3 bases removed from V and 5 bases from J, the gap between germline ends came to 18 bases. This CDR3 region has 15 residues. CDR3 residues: CSASNVAQGGDTQYF. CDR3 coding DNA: TGCAGTGCTAGTAACGTGGCCCAGGGAGGAGATACGCAGTATTTT.

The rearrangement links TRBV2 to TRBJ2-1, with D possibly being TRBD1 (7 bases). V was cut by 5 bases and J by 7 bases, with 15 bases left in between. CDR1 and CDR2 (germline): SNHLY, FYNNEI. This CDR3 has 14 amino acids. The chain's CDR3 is CASSRRGQSNEQFF. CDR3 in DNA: TGTGCCAGCAGTAGGAGGGGGCAGTCGAATGAGCAGTTCTTC. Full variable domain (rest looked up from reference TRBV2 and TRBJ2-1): EPEVTQTPSHQVTQMGQEVILRCVPISNHLYFYWYRQILGQKVEFLVSFYNNEISEKSEIFDDQFSVERPDGSNFTLKIRSTKLEDSAMYFCASSRRGQSNEQFFGPGTRLTVL.

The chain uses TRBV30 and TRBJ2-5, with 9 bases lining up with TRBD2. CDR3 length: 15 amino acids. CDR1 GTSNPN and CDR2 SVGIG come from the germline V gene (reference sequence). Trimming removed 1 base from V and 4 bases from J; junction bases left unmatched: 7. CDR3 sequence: CAWSGPSGTGETQYF. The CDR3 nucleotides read TGTGCCTGGAGTGGGCCTAGCGGGACGGGAGAGACCCAGTACTTC.

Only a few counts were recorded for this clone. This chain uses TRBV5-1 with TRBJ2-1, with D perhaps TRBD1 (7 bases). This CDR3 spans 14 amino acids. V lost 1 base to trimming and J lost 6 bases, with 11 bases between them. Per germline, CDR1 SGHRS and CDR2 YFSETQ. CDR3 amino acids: CASSLSQGGNEQFF. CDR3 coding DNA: TGCGCCAGCAGCTTGTCCCAGGGGGGCAATGAGCAGTTCTTC.

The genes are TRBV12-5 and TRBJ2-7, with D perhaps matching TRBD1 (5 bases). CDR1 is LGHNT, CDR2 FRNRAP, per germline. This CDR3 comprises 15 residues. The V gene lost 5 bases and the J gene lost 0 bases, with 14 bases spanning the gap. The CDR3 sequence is CASGPKYRSSYEQYF. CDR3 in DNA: TGTGCTAGTGGTCCCAAATACAGGTCCTCCTACGAGCAGTACTTC.

CDR3 amino acids: CASSAGTSFVETQYF. CDR3 DNA sequence: TGTGCCAGCAGCGCAGGCACTAGCTTCGTAGAGACCCAGTACTTC. This chain links TRBV11-1 with TRBJ2-5; tentative D call: TRBD2 (6 bases). Trimming took 5 bases from V and 4 from J, leaving 17 bases between them. The CDR3 runs to 15 residues. Germline loops: CDR1 SGHAT, CDR2 FQDESV (reference sequence).

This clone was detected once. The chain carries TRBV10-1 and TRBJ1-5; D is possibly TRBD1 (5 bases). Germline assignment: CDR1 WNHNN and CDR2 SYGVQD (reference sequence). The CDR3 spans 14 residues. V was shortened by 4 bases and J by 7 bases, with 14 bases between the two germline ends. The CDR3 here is CASSAGPTGQPQHF. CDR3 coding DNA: TGCGCCAGCAGTGCAGGGCCCACAGGACAGCCCCAGCATTTT.

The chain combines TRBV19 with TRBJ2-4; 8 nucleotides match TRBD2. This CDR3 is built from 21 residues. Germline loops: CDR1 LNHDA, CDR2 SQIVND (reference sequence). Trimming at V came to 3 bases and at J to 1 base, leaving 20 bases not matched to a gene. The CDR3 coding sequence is TGTGCCAGTAGTATTGGCCTTAGCGGGGCCCCGACACCTCGGGCCAAAAACATTCAGTACTTC. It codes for CASSIGLSGAPTPRAKNIQYF.

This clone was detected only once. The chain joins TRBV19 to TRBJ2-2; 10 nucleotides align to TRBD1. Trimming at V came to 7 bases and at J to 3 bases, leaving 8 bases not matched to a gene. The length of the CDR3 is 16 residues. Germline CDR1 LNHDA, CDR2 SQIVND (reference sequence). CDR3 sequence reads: CASTLGQGPDTGELFF. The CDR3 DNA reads TGTGCCAGTACCCTGGGACAGGGGCCCGACACCGGGGAGCTGTTTTTT.

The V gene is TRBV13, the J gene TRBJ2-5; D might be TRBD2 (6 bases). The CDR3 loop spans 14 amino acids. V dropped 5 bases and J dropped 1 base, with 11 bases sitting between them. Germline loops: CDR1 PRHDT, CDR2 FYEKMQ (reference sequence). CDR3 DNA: TGTGCCAGCAGCGTATGGGACTTCCAAGAGACCCAGTACTTC. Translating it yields CASSVWDFQETQYF.

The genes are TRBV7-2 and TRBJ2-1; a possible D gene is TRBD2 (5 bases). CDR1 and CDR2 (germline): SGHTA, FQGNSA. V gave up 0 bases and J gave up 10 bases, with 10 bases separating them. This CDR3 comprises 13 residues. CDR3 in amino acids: CASSLARTPEQFF. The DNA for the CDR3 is TGTGCCAGCAGCTTAGCGCGGACTCCCGAGCAGTTCTTC.

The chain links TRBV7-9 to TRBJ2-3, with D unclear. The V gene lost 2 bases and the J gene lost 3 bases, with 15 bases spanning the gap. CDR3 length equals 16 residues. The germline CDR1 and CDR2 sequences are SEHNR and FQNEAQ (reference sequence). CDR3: CASSLSVRVRTDTQYF. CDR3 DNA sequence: TGTGCCAGCAGCTTATCAGTCCGGGTAAGGACAGATACGCAGTATTTT.

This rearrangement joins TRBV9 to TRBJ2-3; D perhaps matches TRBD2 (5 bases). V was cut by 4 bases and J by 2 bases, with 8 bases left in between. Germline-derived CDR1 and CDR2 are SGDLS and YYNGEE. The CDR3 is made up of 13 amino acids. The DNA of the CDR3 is TGTGCCAGCAGCATGGAGGCCACAGATACGCAGTATTTT. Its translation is CASSMEATDTQYF.

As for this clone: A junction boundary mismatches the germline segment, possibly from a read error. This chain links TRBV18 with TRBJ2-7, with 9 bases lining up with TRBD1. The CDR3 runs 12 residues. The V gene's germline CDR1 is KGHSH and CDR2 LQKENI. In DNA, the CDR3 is TGTGCCAGCTCAGCGGAGACAGGGGGGAGTTTCTTC. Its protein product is CASSAETGGSFF.

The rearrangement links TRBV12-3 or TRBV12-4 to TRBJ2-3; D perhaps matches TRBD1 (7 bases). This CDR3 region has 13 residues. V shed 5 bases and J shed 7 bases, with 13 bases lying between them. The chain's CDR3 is CASSRGGGYTQYF. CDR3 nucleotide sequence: TGTGCCAGCAGTCGCGGAGGGGGCTATACGCAGTATTTT.

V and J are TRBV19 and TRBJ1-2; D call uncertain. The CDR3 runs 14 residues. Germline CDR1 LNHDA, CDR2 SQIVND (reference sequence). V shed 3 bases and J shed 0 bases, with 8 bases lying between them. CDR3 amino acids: CASSILAANYGYTF. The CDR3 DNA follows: TGTGCCAGTAGTATTCTAGCTGCTAACTATGGCTACACCTTC.

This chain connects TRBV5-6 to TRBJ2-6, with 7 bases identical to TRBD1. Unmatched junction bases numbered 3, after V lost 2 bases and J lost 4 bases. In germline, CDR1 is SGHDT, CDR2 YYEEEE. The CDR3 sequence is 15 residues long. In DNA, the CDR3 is TGTGCCAGCAGCTTACAGGGGTCAGGGGCCAACGTCCTGACTTTC. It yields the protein CASSLQGSGANVLTF.

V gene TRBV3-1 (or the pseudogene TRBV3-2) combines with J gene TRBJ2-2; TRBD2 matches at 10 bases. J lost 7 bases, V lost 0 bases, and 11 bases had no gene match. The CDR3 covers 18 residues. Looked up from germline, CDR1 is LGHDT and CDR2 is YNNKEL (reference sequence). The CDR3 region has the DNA TGTGCCAGCAGCCAAGAGTGGCTAGCGGGGGCCACCGGCGGGGAGCTGTTTTTT. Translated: CASSQEWLAGATGGELFF.

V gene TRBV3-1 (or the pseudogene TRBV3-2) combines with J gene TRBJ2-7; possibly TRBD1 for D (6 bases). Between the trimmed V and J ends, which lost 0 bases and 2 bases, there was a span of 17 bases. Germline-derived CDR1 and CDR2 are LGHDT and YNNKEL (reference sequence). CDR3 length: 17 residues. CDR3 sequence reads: CASSQDPRGKRTYEQYF. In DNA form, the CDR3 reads TGTGCCAGCAGCCAAGATCCTAGGGGGAAACGGACCTACGAGCAGTACTTC.